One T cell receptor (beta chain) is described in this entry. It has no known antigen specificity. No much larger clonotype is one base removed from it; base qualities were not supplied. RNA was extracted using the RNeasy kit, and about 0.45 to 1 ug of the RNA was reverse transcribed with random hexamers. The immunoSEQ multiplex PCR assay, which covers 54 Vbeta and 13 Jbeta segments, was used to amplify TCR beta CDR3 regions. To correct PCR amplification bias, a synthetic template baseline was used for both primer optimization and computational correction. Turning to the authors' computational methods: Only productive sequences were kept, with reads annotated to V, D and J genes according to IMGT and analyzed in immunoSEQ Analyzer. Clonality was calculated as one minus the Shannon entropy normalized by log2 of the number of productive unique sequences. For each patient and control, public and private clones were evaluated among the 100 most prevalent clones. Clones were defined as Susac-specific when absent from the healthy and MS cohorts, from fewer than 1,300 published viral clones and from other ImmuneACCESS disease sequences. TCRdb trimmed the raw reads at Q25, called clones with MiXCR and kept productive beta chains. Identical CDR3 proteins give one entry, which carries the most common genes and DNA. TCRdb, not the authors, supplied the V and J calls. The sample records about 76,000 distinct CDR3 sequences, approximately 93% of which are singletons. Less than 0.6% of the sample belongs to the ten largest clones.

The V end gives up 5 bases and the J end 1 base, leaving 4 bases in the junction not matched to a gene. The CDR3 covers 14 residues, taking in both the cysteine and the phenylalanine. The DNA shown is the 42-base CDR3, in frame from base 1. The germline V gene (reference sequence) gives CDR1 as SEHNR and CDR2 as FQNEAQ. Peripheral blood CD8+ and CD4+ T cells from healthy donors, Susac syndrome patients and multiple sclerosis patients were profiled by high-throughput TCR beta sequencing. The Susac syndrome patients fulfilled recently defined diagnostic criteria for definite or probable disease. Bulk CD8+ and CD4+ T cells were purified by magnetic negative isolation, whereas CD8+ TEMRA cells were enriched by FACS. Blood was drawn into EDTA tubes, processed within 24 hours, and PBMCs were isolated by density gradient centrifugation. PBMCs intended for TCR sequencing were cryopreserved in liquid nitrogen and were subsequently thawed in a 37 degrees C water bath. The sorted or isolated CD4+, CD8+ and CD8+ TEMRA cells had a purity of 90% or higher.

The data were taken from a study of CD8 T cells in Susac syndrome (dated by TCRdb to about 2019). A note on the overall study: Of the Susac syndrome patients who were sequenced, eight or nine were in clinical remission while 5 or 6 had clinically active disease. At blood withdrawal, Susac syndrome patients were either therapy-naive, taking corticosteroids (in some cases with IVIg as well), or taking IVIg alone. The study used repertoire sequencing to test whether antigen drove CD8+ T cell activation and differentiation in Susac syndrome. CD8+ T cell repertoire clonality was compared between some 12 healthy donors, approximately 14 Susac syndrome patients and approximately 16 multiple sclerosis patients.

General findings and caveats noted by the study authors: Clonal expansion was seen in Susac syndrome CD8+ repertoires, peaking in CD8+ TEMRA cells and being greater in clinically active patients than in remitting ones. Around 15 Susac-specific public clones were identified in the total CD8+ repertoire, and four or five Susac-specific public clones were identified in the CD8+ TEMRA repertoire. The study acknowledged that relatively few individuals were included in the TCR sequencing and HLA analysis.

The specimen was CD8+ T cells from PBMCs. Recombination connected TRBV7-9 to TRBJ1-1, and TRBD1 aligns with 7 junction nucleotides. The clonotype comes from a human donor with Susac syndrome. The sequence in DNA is TGTGCCAGCAGCGTGCGACAGGGGAACACTGAAGCTTTCTTT. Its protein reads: CASSVRQGNTEAFF.